This T cell receptor (beta chain) was sequenced during a study of cytomegalovirus exposure and HLA in healthy donors. About this clone itself: Its target is not known.

The V gene lost 2 bases and the J gene lost 10 bases, with 16 bases spanning the gap. The CDR3 loop spans 14 amino acids. The germline V gene has CDR1 SGHRS and CDR2 YFSETQ. PCR employed 60 Vbeta and 13 Jbeta primers. The repertoire was sequenced with immunoSEQ multiplex PCR; TCRdb's copy has only in-frame clones and lacks some. Here the sample spans more than 120,000 clones, around 78% being singletons. Overall study findings and caveats: Presence/absence analyses supposed approximately even sequencing depth among donors. About 87% or about 30% of the time was how often most TCR beta V segments were productive, according to an earlier analysis. The study dropped some indistinguishable V segments, TRBV6-2 and TRBV6-3 among them.

Specimen: PBMCs. The TCR originated in a woman in her thirties or forties in good health and CMV-seropositive. The chain recombines TRBV5-1 with TRBJ2-1; maybe TRBD1 (5 bases). CDR3 residues: CASSFFDRKREQFF. In DNA form, the CDR3 reads TGCGCCAGCAGCTTCTTTGACAGAAAAAGGGAGCAGTTCTTC.